This T cell receptor (beta chain) was identified in a study of patients and donors after allogeneic stem cell transplantation (dated by TCRdb to the early 2020s). Library method: RT-PCR. The data were produced on a NextSeq 550. TCRdb passed the public sequencing reads through fastp at Q25 and MiXCR, retaining productive beta sequences. CDR3 protein duplicates are merged, each entry listing the most common genes and DNA. A total of 920,000 or so distinct CDR3 sequences appear in this sample, about a sixth of them only once. Around 6% of the sample is held by the ten biggest clonotypes. With respect to this clonotype: The antigen this receptor binds is unknown. Within one base of it there is no much larger clone, and no base qualities were kept.

V was cut back by 7 bases and J by 8 bases, leaving a gap of 8 bases between them. The CDR3 goes from the cysteine to the phenylalanine over 11 residues. CDR3 DNA is the only sequence kept; it has 33 bases, read in frame from the first base. What was sequenced was blood, either unsorted or a sorted T cell fraction (not recorded which). The chain employs TRBV12-3 or TRBV12-4 and TRBJ2-2; the D gene assignment is ambiguous. This sequence was found in a human donor who was either an allogeneic HSCT recipient or a stem cell or donor lymphocyte infusion donor (not recorded which). It is not recorded whose cells these are; they may come from a transplant donor. The DNA reads TGTGCCAGCACCGAATGGGGGGAGCTGTTTTTT. It specifies CASTEWGELFF.